This T cell receptor beta chain is from a study of blood T cell repertoires in COVID-19. Looking at the study overall: In each case, the material was cDNA or gDNA derived from T cells, B-cell-depleted T cells, or PBMCs.

Germline-derived CDR1 and CDR2 are SGHRS and YFSETQ. This CDR3 is built from 13 residues. The V end was cut by 2 bases, the J end by 2 bases, with 6 bases between. Original handling: Reference gene primer amplification gave nucleated cell count estimates. Data came from immunoSEQ multiplex PCR; TCRdb stores just in-frame clones and leaves some out. That table is the source of V, J and clone size, and D and trimming were worked out from the DNA. The sample includes around 39,000 clones, 75% to 90% of them seen just once. The specimen sequenced was peripheral blood. The sequence came from a man between 65 and 80 years old with acute or convalescent COVID-19. The chain combines TRBV5-1 with TRBJ2-3; D not certain. The DNA for the CDR3 is TGCGCCAGCAGCTTTGAGTACACAGATACGCAGTATTTT. Translating gives CASSFEYTDTQYF.